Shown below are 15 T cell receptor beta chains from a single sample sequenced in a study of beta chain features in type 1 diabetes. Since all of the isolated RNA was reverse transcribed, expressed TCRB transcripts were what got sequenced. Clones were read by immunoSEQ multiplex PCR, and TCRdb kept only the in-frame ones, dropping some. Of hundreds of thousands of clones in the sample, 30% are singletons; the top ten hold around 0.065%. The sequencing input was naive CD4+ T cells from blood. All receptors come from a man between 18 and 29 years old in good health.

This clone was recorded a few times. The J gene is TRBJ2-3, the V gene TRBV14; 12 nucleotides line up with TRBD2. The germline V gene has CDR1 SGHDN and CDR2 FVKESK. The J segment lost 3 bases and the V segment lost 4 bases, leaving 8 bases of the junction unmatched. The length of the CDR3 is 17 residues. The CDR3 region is CASSLTRLAGATDTQYF. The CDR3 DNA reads TGTGCCAGCAGCCTAACTCGACTAGCGGGAGCAACAGATACGCAGTATTTT.

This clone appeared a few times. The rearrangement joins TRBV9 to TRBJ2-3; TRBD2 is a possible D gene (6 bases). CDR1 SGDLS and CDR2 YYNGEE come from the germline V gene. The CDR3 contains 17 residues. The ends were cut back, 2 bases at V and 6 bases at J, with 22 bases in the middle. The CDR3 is CASSVMRGSGVGDTQYF. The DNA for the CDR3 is TGTGCCAGCAGCGTGATGCGGGGTAGCGGCGTGGGCGATACGCAGTATTTT.

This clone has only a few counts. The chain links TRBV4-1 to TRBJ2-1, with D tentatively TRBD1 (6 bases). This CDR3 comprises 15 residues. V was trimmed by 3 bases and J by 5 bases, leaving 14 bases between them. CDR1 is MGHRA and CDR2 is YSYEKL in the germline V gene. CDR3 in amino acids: CASSHLKGENNEQFF. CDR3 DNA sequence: TGCGCCAGCAGCCACCTTAAGGGGGAAAACAATGAGCAGTTCTTC.

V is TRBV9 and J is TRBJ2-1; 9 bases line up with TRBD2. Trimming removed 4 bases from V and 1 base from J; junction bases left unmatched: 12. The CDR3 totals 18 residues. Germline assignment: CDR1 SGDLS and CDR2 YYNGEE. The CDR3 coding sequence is TGTGCCAGCAGCTCACGACTGAATAGCGGGGGTTCCTACAATGAGCAGTTCTTC. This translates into CASSSRLNSGGSYNEQFF. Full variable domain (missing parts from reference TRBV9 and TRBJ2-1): DSGVTQTPKHLITATGQRVTLRCSPRSGDLSVYWYQQSLDQGLQFLIQYYNGEERAKGNILERFSAQQFPDLHSELNLSSLELGDSALYFCASSSRLNSGGSYNEQFFGPGTRLTVL.

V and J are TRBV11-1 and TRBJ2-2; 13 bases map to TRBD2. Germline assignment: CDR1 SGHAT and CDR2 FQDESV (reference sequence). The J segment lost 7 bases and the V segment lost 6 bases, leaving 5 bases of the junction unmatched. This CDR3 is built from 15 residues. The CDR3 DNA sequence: TGTGCCAGCAGGCGGACTAGCGGGAGACACGGGGAGCTGTTTTTT. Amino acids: CASRRTSGRHGELFF.

Written as DNA, the CDR3 is TGTGCCAGCAGGACCTTACAGGGGGCTTACGAGCAGTACTTC. It yields the protein CASRTLQGAYEQYF. The V gene is TRBV2, the J gene TRBJ2-7; 9 nucleotides match TRBD1. The CDR3 covers 14 residues. The germline V gene has CDR1 SNHLY and CDR2 FYNNEI. Trimming took 6 bases from V and 4 from J; bases not matched to a gene: 7. The full variable domain, in which reference TRBV2 and TRBJ2-7 provide the parts outside the CDR3, is EPEVTQTPSHQVTQMGQEVILRCVPISNHLYFYWYRQILGQKVEFLVSFYNNEISEKSEIFDDQFSVERPDGSNFTLKIRSTKLEDSAMYFCASRTLQGAYEQYFGPGTRLTVT.

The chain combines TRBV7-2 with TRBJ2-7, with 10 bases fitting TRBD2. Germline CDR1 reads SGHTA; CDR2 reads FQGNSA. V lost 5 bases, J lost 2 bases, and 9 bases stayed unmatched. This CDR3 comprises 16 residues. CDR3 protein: CASSLLWTSGTYEQYF. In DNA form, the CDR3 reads TGTGCCAGCAGCCTACTCTGGACTAGCGGAACCTACGAGCAGTACTTC. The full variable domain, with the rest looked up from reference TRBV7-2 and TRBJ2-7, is GAGVSQSPSNKVTEKGKDVELRCDPISGHTALYWYRQSLGQGLEFLIYFQGNSAPDKSGLPSDRFSAERTGGSVSTLTIQRTQQEDSAVYLCASSLLWTSGTYEQYFGPGTRLTVT.

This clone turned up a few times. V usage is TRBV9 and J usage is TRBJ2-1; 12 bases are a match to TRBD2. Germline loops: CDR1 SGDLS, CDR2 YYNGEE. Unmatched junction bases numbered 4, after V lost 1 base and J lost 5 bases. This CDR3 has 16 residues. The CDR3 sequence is CASSVLAGGPHNEQFF. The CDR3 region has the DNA TGTGCCAGCAGCGTACTAGCGGGAGGGCCGCACAATGAGCAGTTCTTC. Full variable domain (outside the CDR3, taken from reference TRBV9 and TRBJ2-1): DSGVTQTPKHLITATGQRVTLRCSPRSGDLSVYWYQQSLDQGLQFLIQYYNGEERAKGNILERFSAQQFPDLHSELNLSSLELGDSALYFCASSVLAGGPHNEQFFGPGTRLTVL.

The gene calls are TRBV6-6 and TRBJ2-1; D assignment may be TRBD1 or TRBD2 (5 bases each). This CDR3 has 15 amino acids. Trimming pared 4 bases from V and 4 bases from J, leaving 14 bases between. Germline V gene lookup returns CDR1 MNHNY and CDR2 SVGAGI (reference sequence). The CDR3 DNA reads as TGTGCCAGCAGTTTCCCCGGGACGGCTTACAATGAGCAGTTCTTC. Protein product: CASSFPGTAYNEQFF.

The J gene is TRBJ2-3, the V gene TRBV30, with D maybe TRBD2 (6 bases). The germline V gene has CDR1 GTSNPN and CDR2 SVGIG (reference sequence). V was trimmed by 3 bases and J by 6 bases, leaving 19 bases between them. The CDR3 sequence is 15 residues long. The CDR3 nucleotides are TGTGCCTGGAGAGATACCGGGACTCCCCTTGATACGCAGTATTTT. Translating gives CAWRDTGTPLDTQYF.

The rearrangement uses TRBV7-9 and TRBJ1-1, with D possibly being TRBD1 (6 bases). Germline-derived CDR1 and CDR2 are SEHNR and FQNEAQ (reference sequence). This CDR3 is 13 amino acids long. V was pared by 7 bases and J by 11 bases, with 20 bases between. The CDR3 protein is CASKSSGAMGAFF. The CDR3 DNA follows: TGTGCCAGCAAGAGCTCAGGGGCGATGGGGGCTTTCTTT.

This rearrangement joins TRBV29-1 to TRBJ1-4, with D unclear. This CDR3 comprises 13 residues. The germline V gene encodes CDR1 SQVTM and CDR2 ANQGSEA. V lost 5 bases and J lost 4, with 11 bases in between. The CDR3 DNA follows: TGCAGCGTTCCCGGCTACGGTAATGAAAAACTGTTTTTT. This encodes CSVPGYGNEKLFF.

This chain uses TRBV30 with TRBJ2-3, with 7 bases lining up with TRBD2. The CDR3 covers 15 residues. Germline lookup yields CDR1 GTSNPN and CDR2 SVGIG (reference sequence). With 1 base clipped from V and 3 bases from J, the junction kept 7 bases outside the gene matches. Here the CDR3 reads CAWSARLAGTDTQYF. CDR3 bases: TGTGCCTGGAGTGCAAGACTAGCTGGAACAGATACGCAGTATTTT.

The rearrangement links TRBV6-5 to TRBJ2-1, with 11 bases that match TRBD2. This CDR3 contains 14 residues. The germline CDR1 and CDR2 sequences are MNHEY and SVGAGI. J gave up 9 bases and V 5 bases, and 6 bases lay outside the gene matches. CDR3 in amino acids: CASSGSGRVGEQFF. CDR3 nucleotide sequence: TGTGCCAGCAGTGGTAGCGGGAGGGTCGGTGAGCAGTTCTTC.

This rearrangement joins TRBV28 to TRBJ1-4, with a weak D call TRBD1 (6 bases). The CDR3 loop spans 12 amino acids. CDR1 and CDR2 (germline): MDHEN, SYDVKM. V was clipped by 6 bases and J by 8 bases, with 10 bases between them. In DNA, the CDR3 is TGTGCCAGCAGACCCACAGGGGAAAAACTGTTTTTT. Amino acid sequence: CASRPTGEKLFF.